The 4 T cell receptor beta chains presented below share a single source sample, sequenced in a study of long-term antiretroviral therapy in people with HIV. Survey level was the resolution at which the v3.0 immunoSEQ assay ran. TCRdb keeps only in-frame clones here, not all; method: immunoSEQ multiplex PCR. This table holds over 10,000 clones, approximately 80% found once. Source: unsorted PBMCs, taken 1.3 years after starting antiretroviral therapy. The receptors come from a woman between 18 and 29 years old with HIV.

The rearrangement joins TRBV11-2 to TRBJ2-1, with D unclear. The CDR3 length is 12 residues. Trimming took off 7 bases at V and 10 bases at J, with 14 bases between the two ends. Germline values: CDR1 SGHAT, CDR2 FQNNGV. The CDR3, as DNA: TGTGCCAGCACCCGATCCGGTCGAGAGCAGTTCTTC. It is translated as CASTRSGREQFF. Based on the CDR3 plus reference TRBV11-2 and TRBJ2-1, the full variable domain is EAGVAQSPRYKIIEKRQSVAFWCNPISGHATLYWYQQILGQGPKLLIQFQNNGVVDDSQLPKDRFSAERLKGVDSTLKIQPAKLEDSAVYLCASTRSGREQFFGPGTRLTVL.

The chain joins TRBV7-9 to TRBJ1-1; the D is unclear. Germline V gene lookup returns CDR1 SEHNR and CDR2 FQNEAQ (reference sequence). This CDR3 has 12 amino acids. Trimming removed 1 base from V and 2 bases from J, with 2 bases in between. This CDR3 reads CASSLVNTEAFF. As DNA, the CDR3 is TGTGCCAGCAGCTTAGTTAACACTGAAGCTTTCTTT.

The chain carries TRBV11-2 and TRBJ2-7; a weak D match, TRBD2 (6 bases). Germline-derived CDR1 and CDR2 are SGHAT and FQNNGV. V shed 4 bases and J shed 2 bases, with 12 bases lying between them. The CDR3 runs to 14 residues. The CDR3 DNA follows: TGTGCCAGCAGCTACTTGGGAGGACCCTACGAGCAGTACTTC. Translation: CASSYLGGPYEQYF.

The V call is TRBV5-1, the J call TRBJ2-1; 13 nucleotides line up with TRBD2. The trim removed 5 bases at V and 6 bases at J, leaving 5 bases unmatched. Germline-derived CDR1 and CDR2 are SGHRS and YFSETQ. This CDR3 is 15 amino acids long. In DNA form, the CDR3 reads TGCGCCAGCAGAACGGGGACTAGCGGGATCAATGAGCAGTTCTTC. Encoded protein: CASRTGTSGINEQFF.